The 20 T cell receptor beta chains below were found in one sample sequenced in a study of OX40 agonist ivuxolimab in advanced cancers. TCRdb's copy holds only in-frame clones and misses some; the assay was immunoSEQ multiplex PCR. The data contain 20,000 to 25,000 clones, nearly 85% of them singletons. Sequencing used CD4+ or CD8+ T cells sorted from blood, obtained in a trial of the OX40 agonist ivuxolimab. These receptor sequences come from an adult with an advanced solid tumor such as melanoma, head and neck, liver or kidney cancer.

V and J are TRBV6-5 and TRBJ2-7; D perhaps matches TRBD1 (6 bases). The CDR3 is 13 residues long. V lost 4 bases to trimming and J lost 3 bases, with 10 bases between them. The germline CDR1 and CDR2 sequences are MNHEY and SVGAGI. The CDR3 reads CASSWSRGYEQYF. In nucleotides, the CDR3 is TGTGCCAGCAGTTGGAGCAGGGGCTACGAGCAGTACTTC.

This clone appeared a few times. The chain carries TRBV13 and TRBJ2-7, with D possibly being TRBD1 (5 bases). The CDR3 length is 14 residues. Germline V CDR1 and CDR2: PRHDT, FYEKMQ (reference sequence). Trimming pared 1 base from V and 2 bases from J, leaving 9 bases between. The CDR3 is CASSLVGAPYEQYF. CDR3 in DNA: TGTGCCAGCAGCTTAGTAGGGGCCCCCTACGAGCAGTACTTC.

The chain recombines TRBV11-2 with TRBJ2-1; 9 bases agree with TRBD2. Unmatched junction bases numbered 9, after V lost 5 bases and J lost 4 bases. This CDR3 spans 16 amino acids. Germline V CDR1 and CDR2: SGHAT, FQNNGV. Here the CDR3 reads CASSPSGGGDYNEQFF. The CDR3 nucleotides read TGTGCCAGCAGCCCCTCTGGCGGGGGGGATTACAATGAGCAGTTCTTC.

CDR3 loop: CASSYNGFNQPQHF. CDR3 bases: TGTGCCAGCAGTTATAACGGATTCAATCAGCCCCAGCATTTT. This chain connects TRBV6-5 to TRBJ1-5; D uncertain. Trimming took off 3 bases at V and 3 bases at J, with 9 bases between the two ends. From germline, CDR1 is MNHEY and CDR2 SVGAGI. The CDR3 contains 14 residues.

CDR3 DNA sequence: TGTGCCAGCAGCCCTCGCCACAATGAGCAGTTCTTC. Residues: CASSPRHNEQFF. V usage is TRBV7-9 and J usage is TRBJ2-1; D unresolved. The CDR3 spans 12 residues. V lost 5 bases and J lost 5, with 7 bases in between. Germline CDR1 reads SEHNR; CDR2 reads FQNEAQ (reference sequence).

The V call is TRBV29-1, the J call TRBJ1-1; the D gene is possibly TRBD1 (6 bases). Germline-derived CDR1 and CDR2 are SQVTM and ANQGSEA. CDR3 length: 12 residues. Trimming stripped 8 bases from V and 5 bases from J, with 15 bases between. The CDR3 here is CSPGGPETEAFF. The CDR3 nucleotides are TGCAGCCCCGGGGGCCCTGAGACTGAAGCTTTCTTT.

The gene calls are TRBV27 and TRBJ1-1; D is unclear. The germline CDR1 and CDR2 sequences are MNHEY and SMNVEV (reference sequence). This CDR3 comprises 14 residues. Trimming took 5 bases from V and 5 from J, leaving 15 bases between them. This CDR3 is CASSRSSRRTEAFF. CDR3 coding DNA: TGTGCCAGCAGTAGGAGCTCCCGGCGGACTGAAGCTTTCTTT.

The chain combines TRBV6-5 with TRBJ1-1; D gene ambiguous. The CDR3 runs to 10 residues. Germline values: CDR1 MNHEY, CDR2 SVGAGI. With 8 bases removed from V and 5 bases from J, the gap between germline ends came to 6 bases. CDR3 sequence reads: CASGRTEAFF. CDR3 DNA sequence: TGTGCCAGCGGGAGGACTGAAGCTTTCTTT.

This clone is a singleton in its sample. Germline and junction disagree at one end, which may indicate a read error. The chain joins TRBV7-7 to TRBJ1-1, with a tentative D call TRBD1 (5 bases). Germline V lookup: CDR1 SSHAT, CDR2 FNYEAQ (reference sequence). CDR3 length: 14 residues. The CDR3 loop is CASSPRDLNTEAFF. The DNA for the CDR3 is TGTGCTAGCAGCCCCCGGGACCTGAACACTGAAGCTTTCTTT.

The V call is TRBV13, the J call TRBJ2-7; D may be TRBD1 (6 bases). The V gene's germline CDR1 is PRHDT and CDR2 FYEKMQ (reference sequence). The CDR3 spans 15 residues. V was pared by 5 bases and J by 2 bases, with 16 bases between. In DNA form, the CDR3 reads TGTGCCAGCAGCCCGTCAGGGGCGGAAGCCTACGAGCAGTACTTC. Protein product: CASSPSGAEAYEQYF.

The V gene is TRBV19, the J gene TRBJ2-1; the D gene is possibly TRBD2 (5 bases). V gave up 4 bases and J gave up 7 bases, with 11 bases separating them. Germline values: CDR1 LNHDA, CDR2 SQIVND (reference sequence). This CDR3 is 13 amino acids long. Written as DNA, the CDR3 is TGTGCCAGTAGTACACCCGGGAAGAATGAGCAGTTCTTC. It is translated as CASSTPGKNEQFF.

This rearrangement joins TRBV19 to TRBJ1-1; no clear D gene. Trimming removed 6 bases at V and 1 base at J, with 15 bases between. Germline V gene sequence: CDR1 LNHDA, CDR2 SQIVND (reference sequence). The CDR3 contains 15 residues. The CDR3 DNA is TGTGCCAGTAGCGGCCCCTTAGACGGGAACACTGAAGCTTTCTTT. Protein product: CASSGPLDGNTEAFF. Complete variable domain (other parts from reference TRBV19 and TRBJ1-1): DGGITQSPKYLFRKEGQNVTLSCEQNLNHDAMYWYRQDPGQGLRLIYYSQIVNDFQKGDIAEGYSVSREKKESFPLTVTSAQKNPTAFYLCASSGPLDGNTEAFFGQGTRLTVV.

V and J are TRBV9 and TRBJ2-3; D is ambiguous. The CDR3 is made up of 12 amino acids. The V gene lost 3 bases and the J gene lost 5 bases, with 7 bases spanning the gap. Germline CDR1 and CDR2: SGDLS and YYNGEE. CDR3 nucleotides: TGTGCCAGCAGCGGGGAAGGAGATACGCAGTATTTT. Translation: CASSGEGDTQYF.

The rearrangement uses TRBV7-2 and TRBJ1-5; TRBD1 is a possible D gene (6 bases). CDR1 is SGHTA, CDR2 FQGNSA, per germline. V lost 5 bases, J lost 3 bases, and 20 bases lay in between. This CDR3 region has 17 residues. The DNA for the CDR3 is TGTGCCAGCAGCCCCGCGACCGGGACACTCGACAATCAGCCCCAGCATTTT. It encodes CASSPATGTLDNQPQHF.

This clone was seen only a few times. This rearrangement joins TRBV28 to TRBJ2-5; D not certain. This CDR3 spans 17 amino acids. V lost 5 bases and J 0 bases, leaving 19 bases between the germline ends. Germline CDR1 reads MDHEN; CDR2 reads SYDVKM. The CDR3 nucleotides are TGTGCCAGCAGTGAAGTACTAACATTGGGAAACCAAGAGACCCAGTACTTC. It codes for CASSEVLTLGNQETQYF.

The rearrangement uses TRBV4-3 and TRBJ2-2, with 8 bases fitting TRBD1. This CDR3 region has 14 residues. Germline V lookup: CDR1 LGHNA, CDR2 YSLEER. V lost 4 bases and J lost 5; bases outside the gene matches: 3. The CDR3 nucleotides read TGCGCCAGCAGCCCGACAGGGGTTACCGGGGAGCTGTTTTTT. Amino acids: CASSPTGVTGELFF.

The J gene is TRBJ2-7, the V gene TRBV5-6, with TRBD1 matching over 10 bases. V shed 4 bases, J shed 3 bases, and the junction held 4 bases outside the gene matches. CDR1 is SGHDT, CDR2 YYEEEE, per germline. The CDR3 consists of 14 residues. This chain's CDR3 is CASSIGTGVYEQYF. CDR3 sequence (DNA): TGTGCCAGCAGCATCGGGACAGGGGTCTACGAGCAGTACTTC. The full variable domain, in which reference TRBV5-6 and TRBJ2-7 provide the parts outside the CDR3, is DAGVTQSPTHLIKTRGQQVTLRCSPKSGHDTVSWYQQALGQGPQFIFQYYEEEERQRGNFPDRFSGHQFPNYSSELNVNALLLGDSALYLCASSIGTGVYEQYFGPGTRLTVT.

This clone was picked up one time. The chain has TRBV5-8 and TRBJ2-5; 8 bases line up with TRBD1. CDR3 length: 16 residues. Germline V gene data show CDR1 as SGHTS and CDR2 as YDEGEE. Trimming at V came to 4 bases and at J to 3 bases, leaving 11 bases not matched to a gene. This chain's CDR3 is CASSNPGTGPEETQYF. The CDR3 DNA sequence: TGTGCCAGCAGCAATCCAGGGACAGGACCCGAAGAGACCCAGTACTTC. The full variable domain, rest sourced from reference TRBV5-8 and TRBJ2-5, is EAGVTQSPTHLIKTRGQQATLRCSPISGHTSVYWYQQALGLGLQFLLWYDEGEERNRGNFPPRFSGRQFPNYSSELNVNALELEDSALYLCASSNPGTGPEETQYFGPGTRLLVL.

The chain couples TRBV29-1 to TRBJ1-1; no firm D call. V was trimmed by 4 bases and J by 1 base, leaving 13 bases between them. This CDR3 comprises 14 residues. Germline CDR1 is SQVTM and CDR2 is ANQGSEA. CDR3: CSVGRAVGNTEAFF. For the CDR3, the DNA is TGCAGCGTTGGGAGAGCAGTTGGGAACACTGAAGCTTTCTTT.

This clone is deemed medium-sized (0.01 to 0.1%). The V and J genes are TRBV9 and TRBJ1-1; 7 positions match TRBD1. CDR1 and CDR2 (germline): SGDLS, YYNGEE. This CDR3 has 15 residues. V trimming: 4 bases; J trimming: 4 bases; junction bases outside the gene matches: 10. The CDR3 sequence: CASSLTGTVGTEAFF. The CDR3 coding sequence is TGTGCCAGCAGCTTAACCGGGACAGTGGGCACTGAAGCTTTCTTT.